Listed below are T cell receptor beta chains from one sample, sequenced in a study of blood T cell repertoires in COVID-19. TCRdb's table, derived via immunoSEQ multiplex PCR, lists solely in-frame clones and lacks some. The sample carries fewer than 350,000 clones, about 85% recorded once. Sequenced: PBMCs or T cells enriched from blood (not recorded which). These receptors originate from a woman between 45 and 65 years old who had recovered from COVID-19. CDR3s include the opening cysteine and the closing phenylalanine or tryptophan. The D gene is left open where the match is weak. Clone sizes are given selectively: once, few, many, or a class where the clone is expanded.

NA,TRBV7-9,TRBJ1-1,TRBD1,TGTGCCAGCAGCAGGACGACAGGGGCGAACACTGAAGCTTTCTTT,CASSRTTGANTEAFF
NA,TRBV10-2,TRBJ2-3,TRBD1,TGCGCCAGCTCGAAAACAGGGGTCGGCACAGATACGCAGTATTTT,CASSKTGVGTDTQYF
NA,TRBV3-1/TRBV3-2,TRBJ2-3,TRBD2,TGTGCCAGCAGCCTAATACTAGCGGGGGGAACAGATACGCAGTATTTT,CASSLILAGGTDTQYF
NA,TRBV11-2,TRBJ1-1,NA,TGTGCCAGCAGCCCGCGGGACCCGATTGAAGCTTTCTTT,CASSPRDPIEAFF
NA,TRBV28,TRBJ1-6,NA,TGTGCCAGCAGGGCCTCCTATAATTCACCCCTCCACTTT,CASRASYNSPLHF
NA,TRBV28,TRBJ1-6,NA,TGTGCCAGCACTTCTAATTCACCCCTCCACTTT,CASTSNSPLHF
NA,TRBV5-1,TRBJ2-3,NA,TGCGCCAGCAGCTTGGGGCAGGGTCCAGATACGCAGTATTTT,CASSLGQGPDTQYF
NA,TRBV5-1,TRBJ1-1,TRBD1,TGCGCCAGCAGCCCCGGACAGGGGTTTCGGGAAGCTTTCTTT,CASSPGQGFREAFF
once,TRBV30,TRBJ1-4,NA,TGTGCCTGGAGTCAAAGGGGGGAAAAACTGTTTTTT,CAWSQRGEKLFF
NA,TRBV4-1,TRBJ2-5,TRBD2,TGCGCCAGCAGGGCTAGCGGGCGTGTCCAAGAGACCCAGTACTTC,CASRASGRVQETQYF
few,TRBV6-5,TRBJ1-1,NA,TGTGCCAGCAGTAAGAACAGGGATGAAGCTTTCTTT,CASSKNRDEAFF
NA,TRBV5-1,TRBJ1-2,NA,TGCGCCAGCAGCTTGGAGGGGTTGGATGGCTACACCTTC,CASSLEGLDGYTF
NA,TRBV12-3/TRBV12-4,TRBJ2-7,TRBD1,TGTGCCAGCAGGGAAGGGGGCGGTGAGCAGTACTTC,CASREGGGEQYF
NA,TRBV7-2,TRBJ1-4,NA,TGTGCCAGCAGCTTAGAATCGGGGAATGAAAAACTGTTTTTT,CASSLESGNEKLFF
NA,TRBV11-3,TRBJ2-2,TRBD1,TGTGCCAGCAGCCACGGACAGGGGAACACCGGGGAGCTGTTTTTT,CASSHGQGNTGELFF
NA,TRBV2,TRBJ1-4,TRBD1,TGTGCCAGCAGTACCCAACAGGGGTCGGGGGAAAAACTGTTTTTT,CASSTQQGSGEKLFF
NA,TRBV19,TRBJ1-4,NA,TGTGCCAGTAGCCCGGCAGGGTGGGATGAAAAACTGTTTTTT,CASSPAGWDEKLFF
NA,TRBV5-6,TRBJ2-5,TRBD2,TGTGCCAGCAGCTTGGGGCGGGGGGTCCAAGAGACCCAGTACTTC,CASSLGRGVQETQYF
NA,TRBV27,TRBJ2-1,NA,TGTGCCAGCAGTTCTTTTAGCAATGAGCAGTTCTTC,CASSSFSNEQFF
once,TRBV29-1,TRBJ1-5,NA,TGCAGCGCCTCCGAGGCGGGGGGGGATCAGCCCCAGCATTTT,CSASEAGGDQPQHF
once,TRBV18,TRBJ2-5,TRBD2,TGTGCCAGCTCACCGACCGGGGGGGAGACCCAGTACTTC,CASSPTGGETQYF
NA,TRBV11-2,TRBJ2-3,NA,TGTGCCAGCAGCCCCCTAGACTCGCAGGGTCTCAAAAATTTT,CASSPLDSQGLKNF
NA,TRBV6-5,TRBJ1-1,NA,TGTGCCAGCAGTTACGACAGATCGTTGAACACTGAAGCTTTCTTT,CASSYDRSLNTEAFF
NA,TRBV10-3,TRBJ1-2,NA,TGTGCCATCAGTGAGTCGAGAGGGAGGGACTATGGCTACACCTTC,CAISESRGRDYGYTF
NA,TRBV11-3,TRBJ2-1,TRBD1,TGTGCCAGCAGCTGGAGACAGGGGAATGAGCAGTTCTTC,CASSWRQGNEQFF
NA,TRBV30,TRBJ2-7,TRBD2,TGTGCCTGGAGTTCCGGGGGGGAGCAGTACTTC,CAWSSGGEQYF
NA,TRBV30,TRBJ2-1,NA,TGTGCCTGGACCCCGGGACTACTAACCAGGGGGCAGTTCTTC,CAWTPGLLTRGQFF
NA,TRBV29-1,TRBJ1-1,TRBD1,TGCAGCGGATCGAGACAGGGAGACACTGAAGCTTTCTTT,CSGSRQGDTEAFF
NA,TRBV6-2/TRBV6-3,TRBJ1-6,TRBD1,TGTGCCAGCAGCCCTCTTGGCCGGGGACAGACAAATTCACCCCTCCACTTT,CASSPLGRGQTNSPLHF
NA,TRBV7-2,TRBJ1-6,NA,TGTGCCAGCAGTAATTCGAATTCACCCCTCCACTTT,CASSNSNSPLHF
NA,TRBV10-1,TRBJ2-3,TRBD2,TGCGCCAGCAGTGACCAGGGACTAGCGGGAGAATTGTTCGGCACAGATACGCAGTATTTT,CASSDQGLAGELFGTDTQYF
NA,TRBV20-1,TRBJ1-2,TRBD1,TGCAGTGCTAGTGGGGACAGGGATCCCTATGGCTACACCTTC,CSASGDRDPYGYTF
NA,TRBV9,TRBJ2-1,TRBD2,TGTGCCAGCAGCGTAGAGGGTAGCGGGAAAAACAATGAGCAGTTCTTC,CASSVEGSGKNNEQFF